This record covers a single T cell receptor (beta chain). The antigen is unknown. These data are taken from a study of beta chain features in type 1 diabetes. The isolated RNA, all of it, was reverse transcribed, so expressed TCRB transcripts were what got sequenced. Measured with immunoSEQ multiplex PCR; TCRdb has only the in-frame clones, and not every one. The repertoire has about 360,000 clones, about 12% of them found once; the top ten carry roughly 0.015%. Germline-derived CDR1 and CDR2 are SGDLS and YYNGEE. There are 18 residues in the CDR3. V lost 3 bases and J lost 7; bases outside the gene matches: 13. Study results and limitations: There was no resolution here of whether HLA type influences TCRB rearrangement.

Each sorted fraction was over 95% pure. The receptor's source is a man aged 18-30 years in good health. The material sequenced was naive CD4+ T cells from blood. The genes are TRBV9 and TRBJ2-1, with 13 bases lining up with TRBD2. CDR3 loop: CASSDARTSGSRMNEQFF. In DNA, the CDR3 is TGTGCCAGCAGCGATGCAAGGACTAGCGGGAGCAGAATGAATGAGCAGTTCTTC.